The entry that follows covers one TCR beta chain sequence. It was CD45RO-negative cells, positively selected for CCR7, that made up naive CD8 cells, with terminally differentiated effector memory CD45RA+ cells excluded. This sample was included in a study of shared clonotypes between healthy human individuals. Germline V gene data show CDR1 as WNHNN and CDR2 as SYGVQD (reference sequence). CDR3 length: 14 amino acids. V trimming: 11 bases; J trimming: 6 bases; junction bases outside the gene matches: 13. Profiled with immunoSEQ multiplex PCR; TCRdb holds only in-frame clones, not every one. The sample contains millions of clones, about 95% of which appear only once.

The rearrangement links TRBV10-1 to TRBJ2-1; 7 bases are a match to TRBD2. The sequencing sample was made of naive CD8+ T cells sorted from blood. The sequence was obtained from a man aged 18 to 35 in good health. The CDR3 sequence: CASSPGGEANEQFF. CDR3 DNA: TGCGCCTCTTCCCCGGGGGGAGAGGCCAATGAGCAGTTCTTC.